The count of the clone carrying this T cell receptor (beta chain) is one. Its target is unknown. TCRdb's table, derived via immunoSEQ multiplex PCR, lists solely in-frame clones and lacks some. The data contain nearly 55,000 clones, approximately 81% of them singletons. The data derive from a study of PD-1 blockade in classical Hodgkin lymphoma. Findings and limits, study-wide: CD4+ but not CD8+ TCR diversity rose significantly by C4D1.

Every single patient, without exception, relapsed after autologous stem cell transplantation, and brentuximab vedotin exposure varied. Trimming removed 2 bases from V and 4 bases from J, with 21 bases in between. Germline-derived CDR1 and CDR2 are SGHAT and FQNNGV. The CDR3 spans 17 residues. Sequenced material: peripheral blood mononuclear cells (PBMCs), taken at baseline. V and J are TRBV11-2 and TRBJ2-7, with D tentatively TRBD1 or TRBD2 (5 bases each). The origin of this receptor is a human donor with classical Hodgkin lymphoma. CDR3 nucleotide sequence: TGTGCCAGCAGCTTATATAGTCTGGGGGTAATCGTGTACGAGCAGTACTTC. It specifies CASSLYSLGVIVYEQYF. Combining the CDR3 with reference TRBV11-2 and TRBJ2-7 gives the whole variable domain EAGVAQSPRYKIIEKRQSVAFWCNPISGHATLYWYQQILGQGPKLLIQFQNNGVVDDSQLPKDRFSAERLKGVDSTLKIQPAKLEDSAVYLCASSLYSLGVIVYEQYFGPGTRLTVT.